This T cell receptor beta chain was captured in a study of T-cell memory formation after mild COVID-19. Findings and limits, study-wide: Shrinking CD4+ clones were chiefly CM and EM; CD8+ ones were chiefly EMRA.

This clonotype showed up many times. Its antigen is still unknown. The CDR3 is 15 amino acids. V lost 8 bases to trimming and J lost 1 base, with 16 bases between them. Germline CDR1 KGHSH, CDR2 LQKENI. TCRdb used MiXCR to reprocess the 5' RACE reads, holding one entry per CDR3 protein. Here the sample spans around 200,000 distinct CDR3 sequences, approximately 16% being singletons. Sequenced sample: PBMCs or a T cell subset sorted from them (not recorded which). The TCR sequence derives from an adult woman who had mild COVID-19 (a few samples of this study predate the infection). Cell type and time point are not known. The chain has TRBV18 and TRBJ2-3; D could derive from TRBD1 or TRBD2 (5 bases each). CDR3 in amino acids: CASPPRGEGTDTQYF. CDR3 bases: TGTGCCAGCCCTCCCCGGGGCGAAGGCACAGATACGCAGTATTTT.